The sequence of this TCR beta chain was determined in a study of early T cells in non-severe SARS-CoV-2 infection. Study-level information: RNA in bulk from unsorted whole blood was sequenced, and chains were unpaired.

Researchers tagged individual cDNA molecules with unique molecular identifiers. TCRdb fed the 5' RACE reads into MiXCR, producing one record per CDR3 protein. The sample carries about 20,000 distinct CDR3 sequences, 3.5% to 4.5% recorded once. This receptor was taken from an adult who was a healthcare worker with PCR-confirmed SARS-CoV-2 infection or an uninfected control (not recorded which). The sample consisted of whole blood.

DNA of the CDR3: TGTGCCAGCATGGAGACAGGGGCCCCCTCGGCCTACGAGCAGTACTTC. Amino acids: CASMETGAPSAYEQYF. The rearrangement uses TRBV28 and TRBJ2-7, with TRBD1 matching 8 bases. With V trimmed by 7 bases and J by 2 bases, 13 bases remained unmatched. The CDR3 totals 16 residues. Germline values: CDR1 MDHEN, CDR2 SYDVKM.